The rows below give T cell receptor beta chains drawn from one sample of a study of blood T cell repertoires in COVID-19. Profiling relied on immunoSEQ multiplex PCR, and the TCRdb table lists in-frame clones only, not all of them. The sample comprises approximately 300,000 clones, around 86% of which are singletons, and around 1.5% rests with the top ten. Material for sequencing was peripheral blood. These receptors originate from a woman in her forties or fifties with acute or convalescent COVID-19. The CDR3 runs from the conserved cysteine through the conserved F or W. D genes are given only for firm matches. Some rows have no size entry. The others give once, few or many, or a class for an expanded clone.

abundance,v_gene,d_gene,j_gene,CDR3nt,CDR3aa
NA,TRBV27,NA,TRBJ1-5,TGTGCCAGCAGTCCCACAGGGTTCAATCAGCCCCAGCATTTT,CASSPTGFNQPQHF
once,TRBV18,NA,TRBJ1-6,TGTGCCAGCTCCCAAAGGAGTACCGACCCCCTCCACTTT,CASSQRSTDPLHF
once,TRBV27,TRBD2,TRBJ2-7,TGTGCCACTATGGTAAGCGGGATGTACGAGCAGTACTTC,CATMVSGMYEQYF
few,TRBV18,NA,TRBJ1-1,TGTGCCAGCTCACCCCAGGGCGCTGAAGCTTTCTTT,CASSPQGAEAFF
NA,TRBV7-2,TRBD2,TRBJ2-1,TGTGCCAGCAGCTTCACCGGGACTAGCGACAATGAGCAGTTCTTC,CASSFTGTSDNEQFF
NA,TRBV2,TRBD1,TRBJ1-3,TGTGCCAGCAGGACCGGGACAGGGGTCTTTCACTCTGGAAACACCATATATTTT,CASRTGTGVFHSGNTIYF
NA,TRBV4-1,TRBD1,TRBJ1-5,TGCGCCAGCAGCTTCCGGGACAGGGACAATCAGCCCCAGCATTTT,CASSFRDRDNQPQHF
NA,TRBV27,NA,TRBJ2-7,TGTGCCAGCAGTTTATACAGGACCTACGAGCAGTACTTC,CASSLYRTYEQYF
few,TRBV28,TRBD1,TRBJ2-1,TGTGCCAGCAGTTTTTCGGACAGGTACAATGAGCAGTTCTTC,CASSFSDRYNEQFF
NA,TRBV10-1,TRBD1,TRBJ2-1,TGCGCCAGCAGTGAGTTTGACAGGGGGAACTACAATGAGCAGTTCTTC,CASSEFDRGNYNEQFF
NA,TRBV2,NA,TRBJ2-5,TGTGCCAGCAGCGACGGAGGGACAGCTCCCCAGTACTTC,CASSDGGTAPQYF
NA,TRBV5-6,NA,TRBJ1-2,TGTGCCAGCAGCTTAGGACAGCCTAACTATGGCTACACCTTC,CASSLGQPNYGYTF
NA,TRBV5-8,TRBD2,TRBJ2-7,TGTGCCAGCAGCCCACGGGACTACTCCCTTCTCGAGCAGTACTTC,CASSPRDYSLLEQYF
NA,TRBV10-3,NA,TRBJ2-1,TGTGCCATCAGTGAGTCACAGGGGGGGACCTACAATGAGCAGTTCTTC,CAISESQGGTYNEQFF
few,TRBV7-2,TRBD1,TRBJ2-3,TGTGCCAGCAGCTTATCTTCAGGGGGTGGAGATACGCAGTATTTT,CASSLSSGGGDTQYF
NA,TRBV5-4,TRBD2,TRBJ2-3,TGTGCCAGCAGCTTGGGGGGGACTAGCAGAAGCACAGATACGCAGTATTTT,CASSLGGTSRSTDTQYF
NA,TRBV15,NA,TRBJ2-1,TGTGCCACCAGCTCCAGCACCCTCGGTCTAGGACAGTTCTTC,CATSSSTLGLGQFF
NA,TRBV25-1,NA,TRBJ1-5,TGTGCCAGCAGTGAATTGGGGGGGGATCAGCCCCAGCATTTT,CASSELGGDQPQHF
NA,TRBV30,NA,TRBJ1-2,TGTGCCTGGAGTGTCAGGGTGAACTATGGCTACACCTTC,CAWSVRVNYGYTF
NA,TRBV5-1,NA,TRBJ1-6,TGCGCCAGCAGCTTGCGGGGGGCGGTTTATTCACCCCTCCACTTT,CASSLRGAVYSPLHF
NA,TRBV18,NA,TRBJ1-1,TGTGCCAGCTCACCATCGACAGTCATGAACACTGAAGCTTTCTTT,CASSPSTVMNTEAFF
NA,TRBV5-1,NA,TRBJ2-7,TGCGCCAGCAGCGCCCAAGGGGCTGACGAGCAGTACTTC,CASSAQGADEQYF
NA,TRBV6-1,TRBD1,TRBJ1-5,TGTGCCAGCAGCGAACAGGGGGTTTATAGCAATCAGCCCCAGCATTTT,CASSEQGVYSNQPQHF
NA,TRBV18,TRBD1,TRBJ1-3,TGTGCCAGCTCCCCAAGGGGGCTACCGGGACAGGAGTTTCAACCCTCTGGAAACACCATATATTTT,CASSPRGLPGQEFQPSGNTIYF
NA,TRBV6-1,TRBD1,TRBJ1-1,TGTGCCAGCAGTGAAACTCCGGGACAGTCGCGACCGAGGGGGTGGGCTTTCTTT,CASSETPGQSRPRGWAFF
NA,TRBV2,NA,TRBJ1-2,TGTGCCAGGGGGGCCGGCACTGCTAACTATGGCTACACCTTC,CARGAGTANYGYTF